The table lists the clone carrying this T cell receptor beta chain with a few counts. The antigen is unknown. This specimen belongs to a study of molecular identifiers for immune sequencing clone quantification. The germline V and J ends were trimmed by 3 bases and 0 bases, with 12 bases remaining between them. The length of the CDR3 is 15 residues. Germline lookup yields CDR1 MNHEY and CDR2 SVGEGT. Sorting recovered naive CD8 T cells on a CD8+CD4-CCR7+CD45RA+ profile. TCRdb re-called the PCR reads through MiXCR, storing one row per CDR3 protein. This sample carries about 640,000 distinct CDR3 sequences, about 20% of them seen once, and the ten largest clones take about 0.9%. Study findings and constraints: One cell's worth of spiked Jurkat TCR RNA was reportedly detectable among about 930,000 naive cells. Clonotypes topping 20 RNA copies carried over 97% of effector molecules but under 1% of naive ones.

The chain uses TRBV6-2 or TRBV6-3 and TRBJ2-7; the D is unclear. The source of this sequence is a human donor in good health. Some libraries in this study had Jurkat cell RNA spiked in. The sequencing sample was made of naive CD8+ T cells from blood, with Jurkat cell RNA spiked in. Subset defined: FACS-sorted CD8+CD4-CCR7+CD45RA+ naive T cells. CDR3 protein: CASSYLGAHSYEQYF. As DNA, the CDR3 is TGTGCCAGCAGTTATTTGGGCGCACACTCCTACGAGCAGTACTTC.